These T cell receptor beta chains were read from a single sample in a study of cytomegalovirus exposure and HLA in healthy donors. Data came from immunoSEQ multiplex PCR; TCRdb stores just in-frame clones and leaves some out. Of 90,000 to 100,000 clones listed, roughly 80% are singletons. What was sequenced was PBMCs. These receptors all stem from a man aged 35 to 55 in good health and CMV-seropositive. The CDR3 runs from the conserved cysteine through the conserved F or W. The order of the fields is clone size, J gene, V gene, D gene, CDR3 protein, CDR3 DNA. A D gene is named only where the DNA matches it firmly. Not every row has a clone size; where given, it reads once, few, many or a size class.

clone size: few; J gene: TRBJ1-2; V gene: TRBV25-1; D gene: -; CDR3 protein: CASSDRGFYGYTF; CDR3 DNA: TGTGCCAGCAGTGACCGGGGATTCTATGGCTACACCTTC
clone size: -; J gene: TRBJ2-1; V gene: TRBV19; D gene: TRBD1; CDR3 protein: CASSHTGGSYNEQFF; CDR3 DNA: TGTGCCAGTAGTCATACAGGGGGCAGCTACAATGAGCAGTTCTTC
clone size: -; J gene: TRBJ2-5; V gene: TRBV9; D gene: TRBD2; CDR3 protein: CASSVSGRAGETQYF; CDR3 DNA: TGTGCCAGCAGCGTAAGCGGGAGGGCCGGAGAGACCCAGTACTTC
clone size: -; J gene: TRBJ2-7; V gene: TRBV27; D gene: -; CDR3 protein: CASSFGTGLSPEQYF; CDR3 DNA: TGTGCCAGCAGTTTTGGGACGGGACTTTCCCCCGAGCAGTACTTC
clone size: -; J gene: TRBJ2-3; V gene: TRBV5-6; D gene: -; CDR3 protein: CASSLGGGAQGTQYF; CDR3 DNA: TGTGCCAGCAGCTTGGGGGGCGGGGCCCAAGGTACGCAGTATTTT
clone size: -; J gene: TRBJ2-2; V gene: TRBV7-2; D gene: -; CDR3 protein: CASSLWGGNTGELFF; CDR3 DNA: TGTGCCAGCAGCTTATGGGGAGGTAACACCGGGGAGCTGTTTTTT
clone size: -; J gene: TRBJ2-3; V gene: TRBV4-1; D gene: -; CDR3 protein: CASSRTALTDTQYF; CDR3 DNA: TGCGCCAGCAGCCGGACAGCTCTCACAGATACGCAGTATTTT
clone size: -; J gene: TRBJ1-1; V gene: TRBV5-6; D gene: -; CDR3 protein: CASSLASDLSTEAFF; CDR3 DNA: TGTGCTAGCAGCTTGGCGTCAGACTTGAGCACTGAAGCTTTCTTT
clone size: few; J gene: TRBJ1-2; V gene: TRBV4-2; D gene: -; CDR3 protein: CASSRDSSGLRGYTF; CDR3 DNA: TGTGCCAGCAGCCGAGATTCGTCAGGGCTACGTGGCTACACCTTC
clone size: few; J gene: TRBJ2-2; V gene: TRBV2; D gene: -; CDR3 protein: CASRRDTGELFF; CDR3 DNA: TGTGCCAGCAGGAGGGACACCGGGGAGCTGTTTTTT
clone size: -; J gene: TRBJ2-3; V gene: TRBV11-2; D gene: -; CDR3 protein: CASSLGGCTDTQYF; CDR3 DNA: TGTGCCAGCAGCTTAGGGGGCTGCACAGATACGCAGTATTTT
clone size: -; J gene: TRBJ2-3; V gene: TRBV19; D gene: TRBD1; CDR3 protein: CASRQGVTDTQYF; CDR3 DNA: TGTGCCAGTAGACAGGGGGTGACAGATACGCAGTATTTT
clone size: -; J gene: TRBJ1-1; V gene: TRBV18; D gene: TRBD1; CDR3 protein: CASSERQGGTEAFF; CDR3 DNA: TGTGCCAGCTCAGAAAGACAGGGGGGCACTGAAGCTTTCTTT
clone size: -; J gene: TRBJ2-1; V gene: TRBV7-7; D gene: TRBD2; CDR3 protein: CASSLGSGRSDEQFF; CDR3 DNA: TGTGCTAGCAGCTTGGGTAGCGGGAGGAGTGATGAGCAGTTCTTC
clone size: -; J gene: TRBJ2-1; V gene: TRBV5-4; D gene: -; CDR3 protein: CASTPGRENEQFF; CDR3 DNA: TGTGCCAGCACCCCCGGAAGGGAGAATGAGCAGTTCTTC
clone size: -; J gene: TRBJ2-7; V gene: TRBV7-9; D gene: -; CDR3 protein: CASSLGGGSYEQYF; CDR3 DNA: TGTGCCAGCAGCTTAGGAGGGGGATCCTACGAGCAGTACTTC
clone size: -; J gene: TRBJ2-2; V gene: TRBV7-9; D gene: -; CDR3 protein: CASSLEAVTGELFF; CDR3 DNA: TGTGCCAGCAGCTTAGAGGCGGTCACCGGGGAGCTGTTTTTT
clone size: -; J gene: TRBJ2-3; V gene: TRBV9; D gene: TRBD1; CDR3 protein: CASSVMPGGVLAPDTQYF; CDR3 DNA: TGTGCCAGCAGCGTAATGCCAGGGGGCGTTTTGGCGCCAGATACGCAGTATTTT
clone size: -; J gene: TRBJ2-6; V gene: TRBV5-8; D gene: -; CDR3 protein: CASDYRAANVLTF; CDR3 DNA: TGTGCCAGCGACTACAGGGCAGCCAACGTCCTGACTTTC
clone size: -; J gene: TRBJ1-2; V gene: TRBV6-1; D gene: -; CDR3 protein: CASSAPAGFPNYGYTF; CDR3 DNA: TGTGCCAGCAGTGCCCCGGCAGGCTTTCCTAACTATGGCTACACCTTC
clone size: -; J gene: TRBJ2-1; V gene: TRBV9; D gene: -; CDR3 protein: CASSVEPGVRNEQFF; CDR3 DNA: TGTGCCAGCAGCGTAGAGCCAGGGGTACGCAATGAGCAGTTCTTC
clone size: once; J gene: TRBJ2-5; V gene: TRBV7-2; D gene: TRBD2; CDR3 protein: CASSASGPGGETQYF; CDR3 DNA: TGTGCCAGCAGCGCTAGCGGTCCGGGGGGGGAGACCCAGTACTTC
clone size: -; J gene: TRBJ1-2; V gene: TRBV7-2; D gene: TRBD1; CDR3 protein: CASSLTTGTAYGYTF; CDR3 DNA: TGTGCCAGCAGCTTAACCACCGGGACAGCGTATGGCTACACCTTC
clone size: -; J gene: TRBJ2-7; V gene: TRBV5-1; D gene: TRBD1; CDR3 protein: CASSPGTGGVEQYF; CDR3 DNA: TGCGCCAGCAGCCCCGGGACAGGGGGCGTCGAGCAGTACTTC
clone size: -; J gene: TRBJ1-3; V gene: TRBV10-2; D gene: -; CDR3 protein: CASSENVGGSGNTIYF; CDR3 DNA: TGCGCCAGCAGTGAGAACGTGGGGGGAAGTGGAAACACCATATATTTT
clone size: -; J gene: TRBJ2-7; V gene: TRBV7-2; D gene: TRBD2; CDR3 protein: CASSLASGVYEQYF; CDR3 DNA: TGTGCCAGCAGCTTGGCTAGCGGGGTTTACGAGCAGTACTTC
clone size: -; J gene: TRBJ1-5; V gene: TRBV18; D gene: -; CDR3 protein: CASSPSGDSQPQHF; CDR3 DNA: TGTGCCAGCTCACCATCAGGGGATAGTCAGCCCCAGCATTTT
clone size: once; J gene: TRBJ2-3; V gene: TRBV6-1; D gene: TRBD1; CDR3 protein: CASSGHRGGTDTQYF; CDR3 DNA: TGTGCCAGCAGTGGCCACAGGGGGGGCACAGATACGCAGTATTTT
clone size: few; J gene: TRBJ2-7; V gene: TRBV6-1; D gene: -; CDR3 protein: CASSEGYEKTYEQYF; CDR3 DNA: TGTGCCAGCAGTGAAGGTTACGAGAAAACCTACGAGCAGTACTTC
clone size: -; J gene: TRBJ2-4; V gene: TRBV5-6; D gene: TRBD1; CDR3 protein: CASSSRQGLFDIQYF; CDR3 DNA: TGTGCCAGCAGCTCCCGACAGGGGCTCTTTGACATTCAGTACTTC
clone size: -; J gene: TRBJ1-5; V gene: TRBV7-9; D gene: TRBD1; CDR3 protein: CASSRPTGEIKPQHF; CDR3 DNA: TGTGCCAGCAGCAGGCCGACAGGGGAAATAAAGCCCCAGCATTTT
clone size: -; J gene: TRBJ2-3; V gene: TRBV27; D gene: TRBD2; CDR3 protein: CASSLGRGGAPDTQYF; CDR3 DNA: TGTGCCAGCAGTTTAGGGCGCGGGGGGGCCCCAGATACGCAGTATTTT
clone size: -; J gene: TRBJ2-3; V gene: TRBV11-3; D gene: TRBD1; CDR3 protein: CASSRTGQGAQEDTQYF; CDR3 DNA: TGTGCCAGCAGCCGGACGGGACAGGGGGCGCAGGAAGATACGCAGTATTTT
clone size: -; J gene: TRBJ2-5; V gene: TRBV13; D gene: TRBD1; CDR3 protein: CASSLGGQGAGETQYF; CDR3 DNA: TGTGCCAGCAGCTTAGGAGGACAGGGGGCGGGAGAGACCCAGTACTTC
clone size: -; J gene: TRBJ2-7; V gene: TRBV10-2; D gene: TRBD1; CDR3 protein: CASRGTGTAYEQYF; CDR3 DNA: TGCGCCAGCAGGGGGACAGGGACGGCCTACGAGCAGTACTTC
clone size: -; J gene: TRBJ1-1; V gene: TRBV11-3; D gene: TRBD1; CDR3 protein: CASSPGQGVAFF; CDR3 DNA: TGTGCCAGCAGCCCGGGACAGGGGGTCGCTTTCTTT
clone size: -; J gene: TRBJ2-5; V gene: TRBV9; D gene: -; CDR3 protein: CASSVATGGSQETQYF; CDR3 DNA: TGTGCCAGCAGCGTAGCTACAGGAGGGTCTCAGGAGACCCAGTACTTC
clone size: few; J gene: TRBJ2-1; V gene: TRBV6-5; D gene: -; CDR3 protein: CASSVSTGLGNEQFF; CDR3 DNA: TGTGCCAGCAGTGTCTCGACGGGGTTAGGGAATGAGCAGTTCTTC
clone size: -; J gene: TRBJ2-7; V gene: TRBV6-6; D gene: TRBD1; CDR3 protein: CASSQGQGAAYEQYF; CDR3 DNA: TGTGCCAGCAGTCAAGGACAGGGGGCGGCCTACGAGCAGTACTTC
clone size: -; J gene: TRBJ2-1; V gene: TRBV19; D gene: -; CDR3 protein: CASSIPGSSYNGQFF; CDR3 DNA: TGTGCCAGTAGTATACCCGGTAGCTCCTACAATGGGCAGTTCTTC
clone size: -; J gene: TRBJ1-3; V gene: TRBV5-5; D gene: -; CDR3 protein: CASSLSDRSSAIYF; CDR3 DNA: TGTGCCAGCAGCTTGAGTGACAGGTCGAGCGCCATATATTTT
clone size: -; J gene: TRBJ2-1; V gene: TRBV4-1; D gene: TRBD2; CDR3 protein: CASSQDPGLAYNEQFF; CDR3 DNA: TGCGCCAGCAGCCAAGACCCGGGACTAGCATACAATGAGCAGTTCTTC
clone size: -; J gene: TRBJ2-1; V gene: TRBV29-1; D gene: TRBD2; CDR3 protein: CSVGTSGSRVQFF; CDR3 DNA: TGCAGCGTTGGGACTAGCGGGAGTAGGGTGCAGTTCTTC
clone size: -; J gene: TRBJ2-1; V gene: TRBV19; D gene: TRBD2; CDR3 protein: CASSVGGSSYNEQFF; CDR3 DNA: TGTGCCAGTAGCGTTGGCGGGAGCTCCTACAATGAGCAGTTCTTC
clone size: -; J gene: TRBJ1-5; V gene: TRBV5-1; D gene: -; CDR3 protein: CASSLGEARGRQPQHF; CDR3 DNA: TGCGCCAGCAGCTTGGGAGAGGCGCGGGGGCGTCAGCCCCAGCATTTT
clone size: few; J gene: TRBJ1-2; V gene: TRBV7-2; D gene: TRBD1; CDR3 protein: CASNLDRVSGYTF; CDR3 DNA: TGTGCCAGCAACCTAGACAGGGTCTCTGGCTACACCTTC
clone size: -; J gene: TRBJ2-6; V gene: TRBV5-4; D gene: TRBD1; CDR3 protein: CASNRGRPLGEGGANVLTF; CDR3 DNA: TGTGCCAGCAACAGGGGGAGGCCCCTCGGTGAAGGGGGGGCCAACGTCCTGACTTTC
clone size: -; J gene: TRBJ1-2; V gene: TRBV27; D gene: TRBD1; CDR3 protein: CASRITGAPGYTF; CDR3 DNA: TGTGCCAGCAGAATAACAGGGGCGCCGGGCTACACCTTC
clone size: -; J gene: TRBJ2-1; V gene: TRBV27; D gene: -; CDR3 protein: CASSNRGPGNEQFF; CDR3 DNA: TGTGCCAGCAGCAACCGGGGTCCGGGCAATGAGCAGTTCTTC
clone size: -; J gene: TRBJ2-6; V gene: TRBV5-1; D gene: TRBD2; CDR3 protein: CASSLRTSYGANVLTF; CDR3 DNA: TGCGCCAGCAGCTTGAGGACTAGCTATGGGGCCAACGTCCTGACTTTC